Here is one T cell receptor (beta chain) with its context. The data originate from a study of T-cell reconstitution after alpha-beta-depleted transplantation in children. Germline-derived CDR1 and CDR2 are DFQATT and SNEGSKA (reference sequence). V trimming: 5 bases; J trimming: 8 bases; junction bases outside the gene matches: 10. The CDR3 is 14 amino acids. A TCRbeta library incorporating unique molecular identifiers was prepared. TCRdb reanalysed the PCR reads using MiXCR and keeps one entry per CDR3 protein. The data contain 260,000 or so distinct CDR3 sequences, around 13% of them singletons. The genes are TRBV20-1 and TRBJ2-4, with 9 bases lining up with TRBD1. The receptor comes from a human donor who donated a stem cell graft to a child with acute lymphoblastic leukemia. Material: PBMCs from the stem cell graft donor, obtained from the stem cell graft. Here the CDR3 DNA reads TGCAGTGCTCGCCCCGGGACAGGGCGCGACATTCAGTACTTC. Translation gives CSARPGTGRDIQYF.